Below, 27 T cell receptor beta chains from the same sample are listed, as sequenced in a study of OX40 agonist ivuxolimab in advanced cancers. Measured with immunoSEQ multiplex PCR; TCRdb has only the in-frame clones, and not every one. The sample includes roughly 49,000 clones, 80% to 85% of them seen just once. Sample: CD4+ or CD8+ T cells sorted from blood, taken in a trial of the OX40 agonist ivuxolimab. The receptors shown here come from an adult with an advanced solid tumor such as melanoma, head and neck, liver or kidney cancer.

This clone was observed a handful of times. This CDR3 is CASSGGRNEQYF. The CDR3 bases are TGTGCCAGCAGCGGTGGACGAAACGAGCAGTACTTC. The V call is TRBV7-8, the J call TRBJ2-7; D remains unclear. The CDR3 contains 12 residues. Germline lookup yields CDR1 SGHVS and CDR2 FQNEAQ. V was shortened by 5 bases and J by 5 bases, with 10 bases between the two germline ends.

This chain joins TRBV19 and TRBJ1-5; D remains unclear. The germline gives CDR1 LNHDA, CDR2 SQIVND (reference sequence). The CDR3 has 15 residues. The V gene lost 1 base and the J gene lost 2 bases, with 9 bases spanning the gap. The CDR3, as DNA: TGTGCCAGTAGTATAGCCGGAGGAGGCAATCAGCCCCAGCATTTT. It specifies CASSIAGGGNQPQHF.

This chain links TRBV7-9 with TRBJ2-7, with 8 bases aligning to TRBD1. Germline trimming cut 1 base from V and 4 bases from J; bases unmatched to any gene: 3. CDR3 size: 14 residues. Germline CDR1 SEHNR, CDR2 FQNEAQ (reference sequence). DNA of the CDR3: TGTGCCAGCAGCTTAGGGCAGGGGGCTTACGAGCAGTACTTC. Amino acids: CASSLGQGAYEQYF.

The chain combines TRBV11-2 with TRBJ1-5; D unclear. Germline values: CDR1 SGHAT, CDR2 FQNNGV. The CDR3 length is 15 residues. Deletions cut 1 base from V and 7 bases from J, with 14 bases between. The CDR3 nucleotides are TGTGCCAGCAGCTTAGTTGGGGATCCGAAGCAGCCCCAGCATTTT. It yields the protein CASSLVGDPKQPQHF. The full variable domain, with the rest looked up from reference TRBV11-2 and TRBJ1-5, is EAGVAQSPRYKIIEKRQSVAFWCNPISGHATLYWYQQILGQGPKLLIQFQNNGVVDDSQLPKDRFSAERLKGVDSTLKIQPAKLEDSAVYLCASSLVGDPKQPQHFGDGTRLSIL.

The chain is built from TRBV6-5 and TRBJ1-1; possible D gene TRBD1, 5 bases. V was shortened by 9 bases and J by 6 bases, with 8 bases between the two germline ends. CDR1 and CDR2 from the germline V gene are MNHEY and SVGAGI. The CDR3 is made up of 10 amino acids. Here the CDR3 DNA reads TGTGCCAGTTGGGGGGCTGAAGCTTTCTTT. Translation: CASWGAEAFF.

A note on this clone: The same CDR3 can be traced to other DNA sequences in this sample. The rearrangement joins TRBV4-1 to TRBJ1-2; D is unresolved. In germline, CDR1 is MGHRA, CDR2 YSYEKL. The CDR3 is 13 amino acids. V was shortened by 3 bases and J by 0 bases, with 5 bases between the two germline ends. Here the CDR3 reads CASSQRTNYGYTF. The CDR3, as DNA: TGCGCCAGCAGCCAGAGGACTAACTATGGCTACACCTTC.

In this sample, this clone turned up a few times. V is TRBV18 and J is TRBJ1-1; D is unclear. CDR1 is KGHSH and CDR2 is LQKENI in the germline V gene. CDR3 size: 13 residues. V lost 0 bases and J 3 bases, leaving 5 bases between the germline ends. The CDR3 protein is CASSPPLDTEAFF. For the CDR3, the DNA is TGTGCCAGCTCACCACCCCTGGACACTGAAGCTTTCTTT. Filled out from reference TRBV18 and TRBJ1-1, the complete variable domain reads NAGVMQNPRHLVRRRGQEARLRCSPMKGHSHVYWYRQLPEEGLKFMVYLQKENIIDESGMPKERFSAEFPKEGPSILRIQQVVRGDSAAYFCASSPPLDTEAFFGQGTRLTVV.

This sequence joins TRBV9 and TRBJ2-7, with 11 bases matching TRBD2. This CDR3 contains 14 residues. Per the germline V gene, CDR1 is SGDLS and CDR2 is YYNGEE. Trimming took 6 bases from V and 3 from J; bases not matched to a gene: 5. The CDR3, as DNA: TGTGCCAGCACCTCCGGGACTAGCGGCTACGAGCAGTACTTC. It yields the protein CASTSGTSGYEQYF.

The rearrangement uses TRBV7-8 and TRBJ1-1; D is possibly TRBD1 (5 bases). This CDR3 has 11 amino acids. Germline V gene sequence: CDR1 SGHVS, CDR2 FQNEAQ. The ends were cut back, 2 bases at V and 8 bases at J, with 6 bases in the middle. The CDR3 DNA reads as TGTGCCAGCAGCTTATACAGGGAAGCTTTCTTT. The encoded protein is CASSLYREAFF. Complete variable domain (other parts from reference TRBV7-8 and TRBJ1-1): GAGVSQSPRYKVAKRGQDVALRCDPISGHVSLFWYQQALGQGPEFLTYFQNEAQLDKSGLPSDRFFAERPEGSVSTLKIQRTQQEDSAVYLCASSLYREAFFGQGTRLTVV.

The rearrangement joins TRBV7-8 to TRBJ2-1; tentatively, D is TRBD2 (6 bases). V lost 5 bases to trimming and J lost 7 bases, with 18 bases between them. The CDR3 loop spans 15 amino acids. Per germline, CDR1 SGHVS and CDR2 FQNEAQ. In DNA form, the CDR3 reads TGTGCCAGCAGCCGACCCCCCGGGACTTTTAATGAGCAGTTCTTC. This sequence encodes CASSRPPGTFNEQFF.

By share of the sample, this clone is medium-sized. The CDR3 sequence is CASSYSGGWSPLHF. CDR3 nucleotides: TGTGCCAGCAGTTACTCAGGGGGCTGGTCACCCCTCCACTTT. The chain recombines TRBV6-6 with TRBJ1-6; 7 nucleotides match TRBD1. The CDR3 consists of 14 residues. V was pared by 0 bases and J by 10 bases, with 3 bases of the junction left unmatched. Germline V CDR1 and CDR2: MNHNY, SVGAGI (reference sequence).

This clone was observed once. The chain links TRBV25-1 to TRBJ1-2; D gene uncertain. Trimming took 1 base from V and 8 from J, leaving 11 bases between them. The germline V gene encodes CDR1 MGHDK and CDR2 SYGVNS. This CDR3 comprises 13 residues. CDR3 loop: CASSESNPGGYTF. For the CDR3, the DNA is TGTGCCAGCAGTGAATCAAACCCGGGGGGCTACACCTTC.

The chain has TRBV7-6 and TRBJ2-7; TRBD1 agrees at 10 bases. Germline trimming cut 1 base from V and 5 bases from J; bases unmatched to any gene: 5. This CDR3 is built from 15 residues. Germline values: CDR1 SGHVS, CDR2 FNYEAQ. The CDR3 sequence: CASSLGGGTGDEQYV. In DNA form, the CDR3 reads TGTGCCAGCAGCTTAGGCGGAGGGACAGGGGACGAGCAGTACGTC.

The chain couples TRBV5-3 to TRBJ1-4; D call uncertain. TRBV5-3 is an open reading frame whose function is uncertain. V was pared by 3 bases and J by 8 bases, with 14 bases between. The CDR3 totals 14 residues. The CDR3 DNA is TGTGCCAGAAGCTGGCTTAACAACCGGGAAAAACTGTTTTTT. It specifies CARSWLNNREKLFF.

The chain couples TRBV11-2 to TRBJ2-7, with TRBD2 as a possible D gene (6 bases). Germline-derived CDR1 and CDR2 are SGHAT and FQNNGV. The CDR3 runs 14 residues. Trimming took off 2 bases at V and 6 bases at J, with 14 bases between the two ends. The CDR3 protein is CASSLSRGIGEQYF. In DNA form, the CDR3 reads TGTGCCAGCAGCTTAAGCCGGGGGATCGGCGAGCAGTACTTC.

The V gene is TRBV25-1, the J gene TRBJ1-4, with no clear D. This CDR3 has 13 residues. Per the germline V gene, CDR1 is MGHDK and CDR2 is SYGVNS. Trimming shortened V by 4 bases and J by 2 bases, and 5 bases separated the two germline ends. For the CDR3, the DNA is TGTGCCAGCAGTGGAGAGACTAATGAAAAACTGTTTTTT. This codes for CASSGETNEKLFF.

Notes on this clone: At one boundary the junction diverges from the germline segment, which might be a read error. The chain uses TRBV10-1 and TRBJ1-1, with 8 bases aligning to TRBD1. The CDR3 consists of 17 residues. In germline, CDR1 is WNHNN, CDR2 SYGVQD (reference sequence). The CDR3 region is CASSGVGGQAMNTEAFF. In DNA form, the CDR3 reads TGCGCCAGCAGTGGAGTGGGGGGACAGGCAATGAATACTGAAGCTTTCTTT.

The chain joins TRBV9 to TRBJ1-6, with TRBD1 matching 9 bases. The trim removed 3 bases at V and 7 bases at J, leaving 11 bases unmatched. This CDR3 has 17 residues. Germline-derived CDR1 and CDR2 are SGDLS and YYNGEE. CDR3 protein: CASSAYGTGYRNSPLHF. The DNA of the CDR3 is TGTGCCAGCAGCGCATACGGGACAGGGTACCGGAATTCACCCCTCCACTTT.

The chain employs TRBV7-2 and TRBJ2-5; D is possibly TRBD1 (6 bases). Germline loops: CDR1 SGHTA, CDR2 FQGNSA. V lost 3 bases, J lost 1 base, and 6 bases lay in between. The CDR3 is 13 residues long. CDR3 protein: CASSLGAQETQYF. The DNA for the CDR3 is TGTGCCAGCAGCTTGGGGGCCCAAGAGACCCAGTACTTC. The full variable domain, in which reference TRBV7-2 and TRBJ2-5 provide the parts outside the CDR3, is GAGVSQSPSNKVTEKGKDVELRCDPISGHTALYWYRQSLGQGLEFLIYFQGNSAPDKSGLPSDRFSAERTGGSVSTLTIQRTQQEDSAVYLCASSLGAQETQYFGPGTRLLVL.

The V gene is TRBV6-1, the J gene TRBJ1-2; no firm D call. Trimming pared 2 bases from V and 4 bases from J, leaving 5 bases between. The length of the CDR3 is 12 residues. Germline values: CDR1 MNHNS, CDR2 SASEGT. The CDR3 loop reads CASSESGYGYTF. The CDR3 DNA is TGTGCCAGCAGTGAATCCGGCTATGGCTACACCTTC.

This clone was seen a single time. At one end, the junction sequence differs from germline, possibly due to a read error. The chain recombines TRBV14 with TRBJ1-1, with D perhaps matching TRBD1 (5 bases). CDR1 and CDR2 from the germline V gene are SGHDN and FVKESK. The CDR3 extends over 14 amino acids. The CDR3 here is CARSQGGGNTEAFF. The CDR3 DNA follows: TGTGCCCGCAGCCAGGGTGGGGGGAACACTGAAGCTTTCTTT. The full variable domain, its missing parts supplied by reference TRBV14 and TRBJ1-1, is EAGVTQFPSHSVIEKGQTVTLRCDPISGHDNLYWYRRVMGKEIKFLLHFVKESKQDESGMPNNRFLAERTGGTYSTLKVQPAELEDSGVYFCARSQGGGNTEAFFGQGTRLTVV.

The genes are TRBV5-1 and TRBJ1-1; D ambiguous. This CDR3 spans 16 amino acids. From germline, CDR1 is SGHRS and CDR2 YFSETQ. V was cut by 0 bases and J by 0 bases, with 12 bases left in between. This chain's CDR3 is CASSLEALEVNTEAFF. CDR3 nucleotides: TGCGCCAGCAGCTTGGAAGCCCTGGAGGTGAACACTGAAGCTTTCTTT.

The chain couples TRBV7-9 to TRBJ1-2; 7 bases map to TRBD1. CDR1 is SEHNR, CDR2 FQNEAQ, per germline (reference sequence). CDR3 size: 14 residues. The J segment lost 7 bases and the V segment lost 3 bases, leaving 8 bases of the junction unmatched. CDR3 in DNA: TGTGCCAGCAGCTTGCCGGAGGGGGCGCTTGGCTACACCTTC. As protein: CASSLPEGALGYTF. Full variable domain (rest looked up from reference TRBV7-9 and TRBJ1-2): DTGVSQNPRHKITKRGQNVTFRCDPISEHNRLYWYRQTLGQGPEFLTYFQNEAQLEKSRLLSDRFSAERPKGSFSTLEIQRTEQGDSAMYLCASSLPEGALGYTFGSGTRLTVV.

V and J are TRBV7-6 and TRBJ2-7; 12 bases fit TRBD2. The V gene's germline CDR1 is SGHVS and CDR2 FNYEAQ. This CDR3 has 15 residues. The trim removed 5 bases at V and 3 bases at J, leaving 5 bases unmatched. The CDR3 nucleotides are TGTGCCAGCAGCCCACTAGCGGGAGGAAACTACGAGCAGTACTTC. It is translated as CASSPLAGGNYEQYF.

This sequence joins TRBV19 and TRBJ1-1; weak D call: TRBD1 (5 bases). Germline V gene lookup returns CDR1 LNHDA and CDR2 SQIVND (reference sequence). V was trimmed by 0 bases and J by 4 bases, leaving 9 bases between them. There are 14 residues in the CDR3. The CDR3 DNA sequence: TGTGCCAGTAGTATAGACGGGGGAGTCACTGAAGCTTTCTTT. Translated: CASSIDGGVTEAFF.

This clone rates as medium-sized. The chain combines TRBV4-3 with TRBJ2-2, with D possibly matching TRBD1 (5 bases). V lost 0 bases, J lost 4 bases, and 6 bases lay in between. This CDR3 is built from 14 residues. Germline V gene lookup returns CDR1 LGHNA and CDR2 YSLEER. The CDR3 protein is CASSQETVTGELFF. As DNA, the CDR3 is TGCGCCAGCAGCCAAGAGACAGTCACCGGGGAGCTGTTTTTT.

This clone was found a few times. The chain is built from TRBV2 and TRBJ1-1; 7 positions match TRBD1. This CDR3 has 13 residues. Germline CDR1 reads SNHLY; CDR2 reads FYNNEI. With 4 bases clipped from V and 7 bases from J, the junction kept 6 bases outside the gene matches. The CDR3 spells CASSGGQLLEAFF. CDR3 DNA: TGTGCCAGCAGTGGGGGACAGTTGCTTGAAGCTTTCTTT.